Presented here are 2 T cell receptor beta chains from one specimen sequenced in a study of blood T cells in healthy people across ages. Sample-barcoded 5' priming and a J-beta primer mix drove a second PCR of about 6 to 12 cycles. TCRdb redid the calling of the 5' RACE reads with MiXCR, one entry per CDR3 protein. This table has around 690,000 distinct CDR3 sequences, 58% appearing once. The sequenced sample consisted of blood. These receptors all come from a man aged 60 to 69 in good health.

J is TRBJ2-5 and V is TRBV10-3, with TRBD2 matching over 10 bases. Looked up from germline, CDR1 is ENHRY and CDR2 is SYGVKD. This CDR3 is built from 14 residues. Trimming cost V 6 bases and J 2 bases; bases outside gene matches: 3. CDR3 loop: CAIRPAGGQETQYF. Written as DNA, the CDR3 is TGTGCCATCAGACCAGCGGGGGGGCAAGAGACCCAGTACTTC.

The rearrangement links TRBV29-1 to TRBJ1-1, with 9 bases fitting TRBD1. CDR3 length equals 13 residues. The germline V gene has CDR1 SQVTM and CDR2 ANQGSEA. Trimming took 6 bases from V and 4 from J; bases not matched to a gene: 6. The CDR3 loop is CSVDRGGGTEAFF. CDR3 nucleotide sequence: TGCAGCGTCGACAGGGGGGGGGGCACTGAAGCTTTCTTT.